The entry below describes one TCR beta chain. The antigen it binds to is not known. Base quality data are lacking; no much larger clone is found one base away. CDR1 and CDR2 (MGHRA, YSYEKL) derive from the germline V gene. Unmatched junction bases come to 6, with V trimmed by 1 base and J by 4 bases. The CDR3 covers 16 residues, taking in both the cysteine and the phenylalanine. The retained sequence is limited to the CDR3, 48 bases, with the frame set at the first base. The entry originates in a study of CD8 T cells in Susac syndrome (dated by TCRdb to between 2017 and 2020). Context from the whole study: Whether CD8+ T cell activation and differentiation in Susac syndrome was antigen driven was tested using repertoire sequencing. CD8+ T cell repertoire clonality was compared between about a dozen healthy donors, approximately 14 Susac syndrome patients and 15 multiple sclerosis patients.

RNA was extracted using the RNeasy kit, and roughly 0.5 to 1 ug of the RNA was reverse transcribed with random hexamers. The immunoSEQ multiplex PCR assay, which covers 54 Vbeta and 13 Jbeta segments, was used to amplify TCR beta CDR3 regions. PCR amplification bias was corrected by using a synthetic template baseline for primer optimization and computational correction. Per the source publication's procedure: Reads were annotated to V, D and J genes per IMGT and analyzed with immunoSEQ Analyzer, keeping only productive sequences. Clonality was calculated as one minus the Shannon entropy normalized by log2 of the number of productive unique sequences. For each patient and control, public and private clones were evaluated within the 100 most prevalent clones. Susac-specific clones were defined as absent from healthy and MS cohorts, about 1,000 published viral clones and other ImmuneACCESS disease sequences. TCRdb reprocessed the public reads (quality trimming at Q25 with fastp, clone calling with MiXCR) and kept in-frame beta chains. When rows share a CDR3 protein, they turn into one entry using the most common DNA and genes. The V and J calls were determined by TCRdb, not by the authors. The sample records some 450,000 distinct CDR3 sequences, around 83% of which are singletons. Approximately 0.11% of the sample rests with the top ten.

Summary of the overall study and its limitations: The number of individuals in the TCR sequencing and HLA analysis was acknowledged as relatively small.

High-throughput TCR beta sequencing profiled peripheral blood CD8+ and CD4+ T cells from healthy donors, Susac syndrome patients and multiple sclerosis patients. The multiple sclerosis controls were treatment-naive patients who had stable or active relapsing-remitting disease and met the revised McDonald criteria. Bulk CD8+ and CD4+ T cells were purified magnetically by negative isolation, whereas CD8+ TEMRA cells were enriched by FACS. Blood was collected in EDTA tubes and processed within 24 hours, with PBMCs isolated through density gradient centrifugation. PBMCs destined for TCR sequencing were cryopreserved in liquid nitrogen and later thawed in a 37 °C water bath. The sorted or isolated CD4+, CD8+ and CD8+ TEMRA cells had a purity of 90% or higher.

The sequencing input was CD8+ T cells from PBMCs. The rearrangement combines TRBV4-1 with TRBJ2-5; a stretch of 10 junction bases matches TRBD2. The source is a human donor with multiple sclerosis. The CDR3 protein sequence reads: CASSQVIAGGIETQYF. At the DNA level, the sequence is TGCGCCAGCAGCCAAGTGATAGCGGGGGGTATAGAGACCCAGTACTTC.